This T cell receptor beta chain was sequenced in a study of T cell changes during pregnancy in multiple sclerosis. TCRdb's table, derived via immunoSEQ multiplex PCR, lists solely in-frame clones and lacks some. The table has roughly 56,000 clones, 88% seen once; the top ten hold approximately 1.6%. This CDR3 spans 14 amino acids. The V and J ends lost 8 bases and 0 bases respectively, with 11 bases between them. Germline-derived CDR1 and CDR2 are MNHNS and SASEGT. Sample: peripheral blood, taken in the first trimester of pregnancy. V gene TRBV6-1 combines with J gene TRBJ1-3; no clear D. The sequence derives from a female donor with multiple sclerosis, enrolled in a pregnancy study. The CDR3 region has the DNA TGTGCCAGCGAGAGGGCGAGCTCTGGAAACACCATATATTTT. Translated: CASERASSGNTIYF.